Listed below are T cell receptor beta chains from one sample, sequenced in a study of blood T cell repertoires in COVID-19. Data came from immunoSEQ multiplex PCR; TCRdb stores just in-frame clones and leaves some out. The repertoire holds approximately 150,000 clones, with about 84% as singletons. Sequenced input: peripheral blood. Receptor source: a woman aged 50 to 65 with acute or convalescent COVID-19. Both conserved end residues are part of each CDR3. A D gene is named only where the DNA matches it firmly. Part of the rows lack a size; the others show once, few, many or a class for expanded clones.

D gene: .
J gene: TRBJ2-7
clone size: .
CDR3 length: 12
V gene: TRBV28
CDR3 protein: CASTGPSYEQYF
CDR3 DNA: TGTGCCAGCACAGGGCCCTCCTACGAGCAGTACTTC

D gene: .
J gene: TRBJ2-5
clone size: .
CDR3 length: 13
V gene: TRBV7-3
CDR3 protein: CASSLGATETQYF
CDR3 DNA: TGTGCCAGCAGCTTAGGGGCCACAGAGACCCAGTACTTC

D gene: .
J gene: TRBJ1-2
clone size: .
CDR3 length: 13
V gene: TRBV6-4
CDR3 protein: CASSPDGVEGYTF
CDR3 DNA: TGTGCCAGCTCCCCAGACGGAGTGGAAGGCTACACCTTC

D gene: TRBD1
J gene: TRBJ1-2
clone size: .
CDR3 length: 13
V gene: TRBV4-3
CDR3 protein: CASSQLTGDGYTF
CDR3 DNA: TGCGCCAGCAGCCAACTAACAGGGGATGGCTACACCTTC

D gene: .
J gene: TRBJ1-1
clone size: .
CDR3 length: 12
V gene: TRBV24-1
CDR3 protein: CATSDRNTEAFF
CDR3 DNA: TGTGCCACCAGCGACAGGAACACTGAAGCTTTCTTT

D gene: TRBD1
J gene: TRBJ1-2
clone size: few
CDR3 length: 14
V gene: TRBV2
CDR3 protein: CASRPGGANYGYTF
CDR3 DNA: TGTGCCAGCAGGCCAGGGGGCGCTAACTATGGCTACACCTTC

D gene: .
J gene: TRBJ1-5
clone size: .
CDR3 length: 13
V gene: TRBV19
CDR3 protein: CASSGGVGQPQHF
CDR3 DNA: TGTGCCAGTAGCGGGGGGGTAGGGCAGCCCCAGCATTTT

D gene: .
J gene: TRBJ1-1
clone size: .
CDR3 length: 16
V gene: TRBV11-2
CDR3 protein: CASSRRSAGVNTEAFF
CDR3 DNA: TGTGCCAGCAGCCGACGGTCGGCGGGGGTGAACACTGAAGCTTTCTTT

D gene: .
J gene: TRBJ2-7
clone size: .
CDR3 length: 14
V gene: TRBV4-2
CDR3 protein: CASSRGVSRAEQYF
CDR3 DNA: TGTGCCAGCAGCCGGGGGGTTTCCCGGGCCGAGCAGTACTTC

D gene: .
J gene: TRBJ1-3
clone size: .
CDR3 length: 16
V gene: TRBV11-2
CDR3 protein: CASSFPQMGSGNTIYF
CDR3 DNA: TGTGCCAGCAGCTTCCCTCAAATGGGGAGCGGAAACACCATATATTTT